This is a list of T cell receptor beta chains from one sample in a study of blood T cell repertoires in COVID-19. Produced via immunoSEQ multiplex PCR; TCRdb's table is partial and in-frame only. The sample shows 210,000 or so clones, approximately 83% of them seen only once. Source material: PBMCs or T cells enriched from blood (not recorded which). All receptors come from a woman between 50 and 59 years old who had been exposed to COVID-19. CDR3s include the opening cysteine and the closing phenylalanine or tryptophan. Each record gives: D gene, V gene, CDR3 protein. The D gene is left open where the match is weak.

D: -
V: TRBV4-2
CDR3: CASSQDKQRDEQYF

D: TRBD1
V: TRBV5-5
CDR3: CASRSSLIRGQGNEQYF

D: -
V: TRBV10-2
CDR3: CASRQGLSYEQYF

D: -
V: TRBV19
CDR3: CASSIVAGARNSNQPQHF

D: -
V: TRBV7-9
CDR3: CASSFLVAGELFF

D: -
V: TRBV19
CDR3: CASSMGRGSFYEQYF

D: -
V: TRBV29-1
CDR3: CSTTGNTEAFF

D: TRBD1
V: TRBV19
CDR3: CASSTGGSYNSPLHF

D: TRBD2
V: TRBV6-2/TRBV6-3
CDR3: CASSTSGGPNEQYF

D: TRBD1
V: TRBV19
CDR3: CASRADRQGNEQFF

D: TRBD2
V: TRBV9
CDR3: CASSTGLAGGPSTGELFF

D: -
V: TRBV6-5
CDR3: CASKRGGRSNTEAFF

D: TRBD2
V: TRBV5-1
CDR3: CASSLEISGGRPFF

D: TRBD1
V: TRBV28
CDR3: CASSLQQGSNQPQHF

D: -
V: TRBV7-8
CDR3: CASSPGGGGEAFF

D: -
V: TRBV19
CDR3: CASSLDKGMGGYTF

D: -
V: TRBV6-5
CDR3: CASSYSGGRETQYF

D: -
V: TRBV5-1
CDR3: CASRNQGAPYGYTF

D: -
V: TRBV27
CDR3: CASSDRSANQPQHF

D: TRBD1
V: TRBV19
CDR3: CASSADRVGTGELFF

D: TRBD1
V: TRBV6-5
CDR3: CASSPDRGTYNEQFF

D: -
V: TRBV3-1/TRBV3-2
CDR3: CASSHYRSNYGYTF

D: TRBD1
V: TRBV15
CDR3: CATSRDRARTEAFF

D: -
V: TRBV5-1
CDR3: CASSLDSRNTGELFF

D: -
V: TRBV27
CDR3: CASSPTGGTEAFF

D: -
V: TRBV5-8
CDR3: CASSSTTQPQHF

D: -
V: TRBV4-1
CDR3: CASSQEGFAGPDTEAFF

D: TRBD1
V: TRBV15
CDR3: CATSSNRGNTEAFF

D: -
V: TRBV10-3
CDR3: CAISESLSGNTIYF

D: -
V: TRBV29-1
CDR3: CSARRQGTYEQYF

D: TRBD2
V: TRBV9
CDR3: CASSVGSGVRDTQYF

D: -
V: TRBV3-1/TRBV3-2
CDR3: CASSRLGTREAFF